The present TCR beta chain was sequenced within a study of shared clonotypes between healthy human individuals. Whole-study findings and limits: Clonotype sharing among donors likely depends on sequencing depth. Apart from blood, nothing was sampled; tissue repertoires likely differ.

Those who donated, Caucasian adults without exception, all lived in Nashville, Tennessee. Template for every sorted-subset replicate PCR totaled about 0.2 ug DNA, some 30,000 T cell genomes. The protocol was immunoSEQ multiplex PCR, while the TCRdb copy is restricted to in-frame clones and leaves out a portion. The sample has 330,000 or so clones; about 73% are singletons. On this clone: Antigen specificity is unknown.

The receptor was derived from a man aged 30 to 45 in good health. Sequenced input: memory CD4+ T cells sorted from blood. Noted subset: CD45RA-negative fraction.

CDR3 in DNA: TGCGCCAGCAGCTTCGGCCGCAACGAGCAGTACTTC. Amino acid sequence: CASSFGRNEQYF. This chain links TRBV5-1 with TRBJ2-7; D remains ambiguous. V gave up 2 bases and J gave up 5 bases, with 8 bases separating them. The germline gives CDR1 SGHRS, CDR2 YFSETQ. The CDR3 spans 12 residues.